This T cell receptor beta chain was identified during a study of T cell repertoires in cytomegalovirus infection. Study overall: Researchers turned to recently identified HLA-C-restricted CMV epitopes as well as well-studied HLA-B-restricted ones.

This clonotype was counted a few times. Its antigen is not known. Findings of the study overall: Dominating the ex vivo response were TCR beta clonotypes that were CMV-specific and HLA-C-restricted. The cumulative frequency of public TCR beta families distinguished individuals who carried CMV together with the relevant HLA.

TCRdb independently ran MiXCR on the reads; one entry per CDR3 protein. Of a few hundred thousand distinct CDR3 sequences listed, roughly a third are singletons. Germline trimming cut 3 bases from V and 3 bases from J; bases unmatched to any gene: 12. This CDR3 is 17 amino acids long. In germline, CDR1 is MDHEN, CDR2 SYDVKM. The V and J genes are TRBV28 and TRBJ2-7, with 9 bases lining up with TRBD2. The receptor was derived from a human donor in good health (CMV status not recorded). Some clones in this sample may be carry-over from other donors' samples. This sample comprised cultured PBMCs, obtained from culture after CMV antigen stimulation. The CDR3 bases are TGTGCCAGCAGTTTTCAAGTATTAAGCGGGAGGTTCTACGAGCAGTACTTC. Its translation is CASSFQVLSGRFYEQYF.